One and the same sample provided the 6 T cell receptor beta chains below, sequenced in a study of blood T cell repertoires in COVID-19. Measured with immunoSEQ multiplex PCR; TCRdb has only the in-frame clones, and not every one. The table lists roughly 250,000 clones, 83% of them singletons. Sequenced: PBMCs or T cells enriched from blood (not recorded which). Every receptor here comes from a woman between 40 and 50 years old who had been exposed to COVID-19.

The chain recombines TRBV2 with TRBJ1-5; 8 bases map to TRBD1. From germline, CDR1 is SNHLY and CDR2 FYNNEI. V was clipped by 5 bases and J by 4 bases; unmatched bases: 7. This CDR3 contains 15 residues. The chain's CDR3 is CASSLGTGSNQPQHF. The CDR3 nucleotides read TGTGCCAGCAGTTTAGGGACAGGAAGTAATCAGCCCCAGCATTTT.

This sequence joins TRBV3-1 (or the pseudogene TRBV3-2) and TRBJ1-6; D uncertain. Germline V lookup: CDR1 LGHDT, CDR2 YNNKEL (reference sequence). The CDR3 contains 13 residues. The V gene lost 3 bases and the J gene lost 7 bases, with 7 bases spanning the gap. The CDR3 region has the DNA TGTGCCAGCAGCCAGGGAGGCAATTCACCCCTCCACTTT. It yields the protein CASSQGGNSPLHF.

This clone was seen just once. The chain joins TRBV7-2 to TRBJ1-3, with a possible D match to TRBD1 (5 bases). The V end was cut by 1 base, the J end by 9 bases, with 13 bases between. CDR1 and CDR2 (germline): SGHTA, FQGNSA. This CDR3 is 14 amino acids long. In nucleotides, the CDR3 is TGTGCCAGCAGCTTAGTATGGGGCCAGAGCACCATATATTTT. Its translation: CASSLVWGQSTIYF.

This clone was observed a handful of times. The gene calls are TRBV4-2 and TRBJ2-2; D possibly corresponds to TRBD2 (5 bases). The CDR3 length is 14 residues. Trimming pared 0 bases from V and 5 bases from J, leaving 7 bases between. Germline CDR1 is LGHNA and CDR2 is YNFKEQ. The CDR3 spells CASSQERTTGELFF. Written as DNA, the CDR3 is TGTGCCAGCAGCCAAGAACGGACTACCGGGGAGCTGTTTTTT.

The chain combines TRBV5-1 with TRBJ1-1; 11 bases line up with TRBD1. The junction had 10 bases not matched to a gene; V was cut back by 4 bases and J by 11 bases. Germline V gives CDR1 SGHRS, CDR2 YFSETQ. The CDR3 covers 14 residues. This chain's CDR3 is CASSPAGQGEEAFF. CDR3 DNA sequence: TGCGCCAGCAGCCCAGCGGGACAGGGGGAGGAGGCTTTCTTT.

The genes are TRBV23-1 and TRBJ1-2, with TRBD1 identical over 10 bases. TRBV23-1 is known as an ORF, though its function is uncertain. The CDR3 extends over 14 amino acids. The V and J ends lost 2 bases and 6 bases, in that order; junction bases with no gene match: 3. In DNA, the CDR3 is TGCGCCAGCAGTCAAAAGACAGGGGGCGATGGCTACACCTTC. Its protein product is CASSQKTGGDGYTF.